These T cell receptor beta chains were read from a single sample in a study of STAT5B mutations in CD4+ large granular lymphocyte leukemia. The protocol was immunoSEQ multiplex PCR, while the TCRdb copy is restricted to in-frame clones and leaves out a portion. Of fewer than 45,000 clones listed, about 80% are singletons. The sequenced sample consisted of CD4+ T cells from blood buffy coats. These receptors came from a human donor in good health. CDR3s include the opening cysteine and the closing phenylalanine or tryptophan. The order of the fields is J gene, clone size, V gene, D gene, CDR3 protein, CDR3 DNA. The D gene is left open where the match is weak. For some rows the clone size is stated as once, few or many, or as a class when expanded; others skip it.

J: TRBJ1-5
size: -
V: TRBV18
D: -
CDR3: CASSPDRSNQPQHF
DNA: TGTGCCAGCTCCCCCGACAGGAGCAATCAGCCCCAGCATTTT

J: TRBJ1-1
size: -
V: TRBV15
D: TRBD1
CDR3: CATRSAGTGAVRAFF
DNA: TGTGCCACCAGAAGCGCCGGGACAGGCGCCGTGAGGGCTTTCTTT

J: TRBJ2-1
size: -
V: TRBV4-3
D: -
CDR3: CASSQEARAPPFF
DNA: TGCGCCAGCAGCCAAGAGGCGAGGGCCCCTCCGTTCTTC

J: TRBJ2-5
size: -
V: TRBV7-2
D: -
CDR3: CASSLGFRARVRETQYF
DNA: TGTGCCAGCAGCTTAGGTTTTCGGGCACGGGTACGGGAGACCCAGTACTTC

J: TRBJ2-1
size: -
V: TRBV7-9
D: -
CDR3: CASSLAGILGNEQFF
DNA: TGTGCCAGCAGCTTAGCGGGAATACTTGGGAATGAGCAGTTCTTC

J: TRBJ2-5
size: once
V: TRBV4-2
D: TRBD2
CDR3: CASSQAGTSEVTQYF
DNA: TGTGCCAGCAGCCAGGCCGGGACTAGCGAGGTGACCCAGTACTTC

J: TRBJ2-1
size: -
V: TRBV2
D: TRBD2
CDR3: CASSLAGGPYNEQFF
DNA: TGTGCCAGCAGTCTAGCGGGAGGGCCCTACAATGAGCAGTTCTTC

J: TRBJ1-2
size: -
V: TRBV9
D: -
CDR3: CASSVERDSHYGYTF
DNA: TGTGCCAGCAGCGTAGAGAGGGACTCACACTATGGCTACACCTTC

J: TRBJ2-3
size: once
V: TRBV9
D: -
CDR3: CASSVSFTDTQYF
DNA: TGTGCCAGCAGCGTGTCCTTTACAGATACGCAGTATTTT

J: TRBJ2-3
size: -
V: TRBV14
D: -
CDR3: CASSPRLGGSFGDTQYF
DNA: TGTGCCAGCAGCCCTCGACTTGGAGGTTCTTTCGGAGATACGCAGTATTTT

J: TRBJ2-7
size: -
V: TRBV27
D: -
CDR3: CASKRGQYEQYF
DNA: TGTGCCAGCAAAAGGGGCCAATACGAGCAGTACTTC

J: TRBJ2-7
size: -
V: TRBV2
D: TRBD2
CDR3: CASDPPGTSGGRGTNEQYF
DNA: TGTGCCAGCGACCCTCCCGGGACTAGCGGGGGGCGGGGCACCAACGAGCAGTACTTC

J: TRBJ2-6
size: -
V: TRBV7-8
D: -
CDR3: CASRLTGGANVLTF
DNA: TGTGCCAGCAGATTGACGGGTGGGGCCAACGTCCTGACTTTC

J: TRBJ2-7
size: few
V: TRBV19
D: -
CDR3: CASSGSGSPKQYF
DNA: TGTGCCAGTAGTGGGAGCGGAAGCCCTAAGCAGTACTTC

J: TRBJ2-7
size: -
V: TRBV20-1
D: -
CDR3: CSVLSTYEQYF
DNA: TGCAGTGTTCTAAGCACCTACGAGCAGTACTTC

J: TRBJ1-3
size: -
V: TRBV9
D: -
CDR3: CASSLQIGSSGNTIYF
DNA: TGTGCCAGCAGCCTTCAAATCGGGAGCTCTGGAAACACCATATATTTT

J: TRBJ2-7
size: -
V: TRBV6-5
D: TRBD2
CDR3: CASCGAGGRYEQYF
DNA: TGTGCCAGCTGCGGGGCGGGGGGCCGCTACGAGCAGTACTTC

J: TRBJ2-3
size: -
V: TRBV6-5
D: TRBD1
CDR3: CASRRQGGDTQYF
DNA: TGTGCCAGCAGGAGACAGGGGGGGGATACGCAGTATTTT